The 15 T cell receptor beta chains presented below share a single source sample, sequenced in a study of long-term antiretroviral therapy in people with HIV. Sequencing relied on immunoSEQ assay v3.0, run at survey level. The data were produced by immunoSEQ multiplex PCR, yet TCRdb's version contains in-frame clones alone and is incomplete. Of approximately 12,000 clones listed, about 89% were seen once; the top ten hold about a fifth. The material was unsorted PBMCs, obtained 0.2 years before starting antiretroviral therapy. These receptors all come from a middle-aged woman with HIV.

The CDR3 DNA sequence: TGCGCCAGCAGCCAGGATGGCACTTCTTTTAGTCACCCCTCTGGGGCCAACGTCCTGACTTTC. Translating it yields CASSQDGTSFSHPSGANVLTF. This chain links TRBV4-3 with TRBJ2-6, with D unresolved. The CDR3 loop spans 21 amino acids. CDR1 and CDR2 from the germline V gene are LGHNA and YSLEER. V was trimmed by 3 bases and J by 0 bases, leaving 24 bases between them.

The rearrangement links TRBV7-8 to TRBJ2-5; 8 bases fit TRBD2. This CDR3 is built from 15 residues. J gave up 2 bases and V 3 bases, and 5 bases lay outside the gene matches. From germline, CDR1 is SGHVS and CDR2 FQNEAQ. CDR3 nucleotide sequence: TGTGCCAGCAGCTTTCAACTAGCGGTACAAGAGACCCAGTACTTC. Translation gives CASSFQLAVQETQYF. Together with reference TRBV7-8 and TRBJ2-5, the CDR3 gives the full variable domain: GAGVSQSPRYKVAKRGQDVALRCDPISGHVSLFWYQQALGQGPEFLTYFQNEAQLDKSGLPSDRFFAERPEGSVSTLKIQRTQQEDSAVYLCASSFQLAVQETQYFGPGTRLLVL.

The chain is built from TRBV4-3 and TRBJ2-3; TRBD1 is a possible D gene (6 bases). V gave up 0 bases and J gave up 5 bases, with 18 bases separating them. This CDR3 has 17 amino acids. Germline CDR1 reads LGHNA; CDR2 reads YSLEER. DNA for the CDR3: TGCGCCAGCAGCCAAGATCGGGTGGGGGCTGGGGGAGATACGCAGTATTTT. Translated, it gives CASSQDRVGAGGDTQYF.

The chain combines TRBV29-1 with TRBJ1-4; TRBD1 aligns across 7 bases. This CDR3 is built from 12 residues. Looked up from germline, CDR1 is SQVTM and CDR2 is ANQGSEA. V lost 3 bases, J lost 11 bases, and 6 bases stayed unmatched. In nucleotides, the CDR3 is TGCAGCGTTGAGGGGCAGGGGGAGAAACTGTTTTTT. This encodes CSVEGQGEKLFF.

The chain has TRBV4-3 and TRBJ1-5; 8 bases match TRBD1. Germline assignment: CDR1 LGHNA and CDR2 YSLEER. J was trimmed by 1 base and V by 4 bases; bases with no gene match: 3. This CDR3 spans 15 amino acids. The CDR3 DNA reads as TGCGCCAGCAGCCGGAACAGGGGGAGCAATCAGCCCCAGCATTTT. Translated, it gives CASSRNRGSNQPQHF.

The CDR3 DNA sequence: TGTGCCAGCAGGCCAGTAAGCTCTGGAAACACCATATATTTT. Protein sequence: CASRPVSSGNTIYF. J is TRBJ1-3 and V is TRBV6-5, with D uncertain. The germline V gene has CDR1 MNHEY and CDR2 SVGAGI. The CDR3 contains 14 residues. Deletions cut 6 bases from V and 0 bases from J, with 9 bases between.

This clone appeared a single time. This sequence joins TRBV18 and TRBJ1-1; D gene ambiguous. This CDR3 is 14 amino acids long. V was trimmed by 1 base and J by 0 bases, leaving 6 bases between them. Germline CDR1 and CDR2: KGHSH and LQKENI. CDR3 sequence (DNA): TGTGCCAGCTCACCACTGGAGATGAACACTGAAGCTTTCTTT. This codes for CASSPLEMNTEAFF.

The CDR3 sequence: CASPGRGGNSPLHF. The CDR3 nucleotides are TGTGCCAGCCCCGGGCGAGGGGGAAATTCACCCCTCCACTTT. The chain uses TRBV2 and TRBJ1-6, with D possibly TRBD1 on 6 matching bases. The length of the CDR3 is 14 residues. Between the trimmed V and J ends, which lost 8 bases and 7 bases, there was a span of 15 bases. The V gene's germline CDR1 is SNHLY and CDR2 FYNNEI.

This chain connects TRBV6-5 to TRBJ2-4, with TRBD2 as a possible D gene (6 bases). CDR1 MNHEY and CDR2 SVGAGI come from the germline V gene. The CDR3 loop spans 15 amino acids. V was pared by 2 bases and J by 3 bases, with 11 bases between. CDR3 DNA sequence: TGTGCCAGCAGTTACCAGTATAGCGGCAAAAACATTCAGTACTTC. As protein: CASSYQYSGKNIQYF.

The rearrangement uses TRBV4-1 and TRBJ2-1, with D perhaps assigned TRBD1 or TRBD2 (6 bases each). The CDR3 is 13 residues long. Germline CDR1 reads MGHRA; CDR2 reads YSYEKL. The ends were cut back, 6 bases at V and 14 bases at J, with 20 bases in the middle. The CDR3 spells CASSDWAGQNEFF. The CDR3 DNA sequence: TGCGCCAGCAGTGACTGGGCGGGACAAAATGAGTTCTTC.

J is TRBJ2-3 and V is TRBV25-1, with 7 bases aligning to TRBD1. V lost 5 bases, J lost 6 bases, and 14 bases stayed unmatched. In germline, CDR1 is MGHDK, CDR2 SYGVNS. The length of the CDR3 is 16 residues. The CDR3 DNA reads as TGTGCCAGCAGTAAAAAGGGGACAGTCCTTTGGGATACGCAGTATTTT. It codes for CASSKKGTVLWDTQYF. The variable domain in full, completed from reference TRBV25-1 and TRBJ2-3, reads EADIYQTPRYLVIGTGKKITLECSQTMGHDKMYWYQQDPGMELHLIHYSYGVNSTEKGDLSSESTVSRIRTEHFPLTLESARPSHTSQYLCASSKKGTVLWDTQYFGPGTRLTVL.

This clone was counted only a few times. The chain recombines TRBV6-5 with TRBJ1-5, with D tentatively TRBD1 (5 bases). Trimming stripped 6 bases from V and 3 bases from J, with 12 bases between. This CDR3 comprises 14 residues. From germline, CDR1 is MNHEY and CDR2 SVGAGI. CDR3: CASRRGRNNQPQHF. Here the CDR3 DNA reads TGTGCCAGCAGGAGGGGACGGAACAATCAGCCCCAGCATTTT.

In this sample, this clone turned up once. This sequence joins TRBV9 and TRBJ2-1, with 8 bases matching TRBD2. This CDR3 is built from 15 residues. Unmatched junction bases numbered 10, after V lost 3 bases and J lost 8 bases. Germline lookup yields CDR1 SGDLS and CDR2 YYNGEE. CDR3 nucleotide sequence: TGTGCCAGCAGCGACCGCGGCCGGGGGGGCGATGAGCAGTTCTTC. Amino acids: CASSDRGRGGDEQFF.

CDR3 in amino acids: CASSPSLDHAGELFF. For the CDR3, the DNA is TGTGCCAGTAGTCCTTCCCTGGACCATGCCGGGGAGCTGTTTTTT. This rearrangement joins TRBV19 to TRBJ2-2, with no clear D. Germline CDR1 is LNHDA and CDR2 is SQIVND (reference sequence). V gave up 5 bases and J gave up 6 bases, with 16 bases separating them. The CDR3 runs to 15 residues.

This clone was found a few times. The CDR3 DNA sequence: TGCGCCAGCAGCTCGAGACACAGCACAGATACGCAGTATTTT. Protein product: CASSSRHSTDTQYF. The chain uses TRBV5-1 and TRBJ2-3; D is uncertain. The germline CDR1 and CDR2 sequences are SGHRS and YFSETQ. The CDR3 has 14 amino acids. Trimming shortened V by 3 bases and J by 0 bases, and 8 bases separated the two germline ends.